This T cell receptor beta chain was documented in a study of T-cell reconstitution after alpha-beta-depleted transplantation in children. Ten or more counts support this clonotype. As yet, its antigen is unknown. Overall study findings and caveats: Hyperexpanded clones declined; after one year, newly produced T cells mostly supplied diversity. Reported findings indicate that, about two months after transplant, alpha-beta T cells came from several hundred expanded clones, which were derived from non-depleted graft cells.

Construction of the TCRbeta library involved unique molecular identifiers. TCRdb redid the calling of the PCR reads with MiXCR, one entry per CDR3 protein. The table has roughly 220,000 distinct CDR3 sequences, 8.4% seen once. This TCR came from a male patient between 2 and 9 years old who had a stem cell transplant for acute myeloid leukemia, so the T cells may come from the graft donor. The sample was PBMCs, mostly from graft donor cells, taken 360 days after TCRalphabeta/CD19-depleted stem cell transplant.

The CDR3 here is CASSLDQFPFRHQETQYF. CDR3 coding DNA: TGTGCCAGCAGCTTAGATCAGTTCCCCTTTAGGCACCAAGAGACCCAGTACTTC. The chain employs TRBV11-2 and TRBJ2-5; no clear D gene. Germline V CDR1 and CDR2: SGHAT, FQNNGV. CDR3 length equals 18 residues. The V end was cut by 0 bases, the J end by 0 bases, with 17 bases between.